The T cell receptor (beta chain) described here comes from a study of T cells in Graves' hyperthyroidism and ophthalmopathy. This clonotype was counted at least ten times. Its antigen is unidentified. Overall study findings and caveats: Among thyroid clonotypes expanded above 0.001, most also appeared in blood.

Using RNA transcripts as the source, TCR beta CDR3 regions were amplified. The study used the HTBI primer set for a first-round RT-PCR of the TCR CDR3. TCRdb re-analysed the multiplex PCR reads in MiXCR, keeping a single row per CDR3 protein. The table records 250,000 to 300,000 distinct CDR3 sequences, about an eighth of them present only once. A patient was excluded if there was uncontrolled infection, other autoimmune disease, pregnancy or lactation. V lost 5 bases, J lost 0 bases, and 9 bases stayed unmatched. The CDR3 is 16 amino acids. The germline CDR1 and CDR2 sequences are DFQATT and SNEGSKA (reference sequence).

This TCR was sampled from a woman aged 30 to 39 with Graves' hyperthyroidism that later progressed to Graves' ophthalmopathy. The chain is built from TRBV20-1 and TRBJ2-7; 11 bases fit TRBD1. The sequencing sample was made of blood. CDR3 residues: CSASGQGATISYEQYF. CDR3 bases: TGCAGTGCTTCTGGACAGGGGGCTACTATCTCCTACGAGCAGTACTTC.